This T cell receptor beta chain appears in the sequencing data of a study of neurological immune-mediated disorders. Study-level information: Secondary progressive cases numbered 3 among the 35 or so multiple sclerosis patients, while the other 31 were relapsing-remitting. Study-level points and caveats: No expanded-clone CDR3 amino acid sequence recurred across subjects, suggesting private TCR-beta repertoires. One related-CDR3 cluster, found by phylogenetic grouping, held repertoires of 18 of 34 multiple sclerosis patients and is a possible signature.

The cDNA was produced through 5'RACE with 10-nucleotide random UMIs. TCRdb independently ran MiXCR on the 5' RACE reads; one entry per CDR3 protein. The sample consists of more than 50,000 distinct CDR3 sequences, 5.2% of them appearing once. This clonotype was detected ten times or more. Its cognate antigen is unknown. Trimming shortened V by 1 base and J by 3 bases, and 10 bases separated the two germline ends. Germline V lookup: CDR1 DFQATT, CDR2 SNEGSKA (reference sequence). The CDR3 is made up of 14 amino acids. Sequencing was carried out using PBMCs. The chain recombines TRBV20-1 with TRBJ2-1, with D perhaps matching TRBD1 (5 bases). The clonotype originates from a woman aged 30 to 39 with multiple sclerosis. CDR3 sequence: CSARGTSGYNEQFF. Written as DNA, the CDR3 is TGCAGTGCTAGAGGGACATCCGGCTACAATGAGCAGTTCTTC.